What follows are 5 T cell receptor beta chains derived from one specimen sequenced in a study of T-cell memory formation after mild COVID-19. TCRdb reprocessed the 5' RACE reads via MiXCR and lists one record per CDR3 protein. The table records some 300,000 distinct CDR3 sequences, 20% to 25% of them present only once. Sequencing was done on a sample of PBMCs or a T cell subset sorted from them (not recorded which). These receptors all stem from a man between 18 and 35 years old who had mild COVID-19 (a few samples of this study predate the infection). Cell type and time point are not known.

This clonotype was observed a handful of times. This chain joins TRBV3-1 and TRBJ1-5; D uncertain. Germline V gene lookup returns CDR1 LGHDT and CDR2 YNNKEL (reference sequence). Between the trimmed V and J ends, which lost 4 bases and 5 bases, there was a span of 12 bases. The CDR3 extends over 14 amino acids. This chain's CDR3 is CASSLRLGDQPQHF. CDR3 in DNA: TGTGCCAGCAGCCTTCGTCTAGGAGATCAGCCCCAGCATTTT. The full variable domain, rest sourced from reference TRBV3-1 and TRBJ1-5, is DTAVSQTPKYLVTQMGNDKSIKCEQNLGHDTMYWYKQDSKKFLKIMFSYNNKELIINETVPNRFSPKSPDKAHLNLHINSLELGDSAVYFCASSLRLGDQPQHFGDGTRLSIL.

The chain joins TRBV5-1 to TRBJ1-2, with TRBD1 matching over 10 bases. Unmatched junction bases numbered 9, after V lost 3 bases and J lost 4 bases. CDR1 SGHRS and CDR2 YFSETQ come from the germline V gene. CDR3 size: 16 residues. The CDR3 reads CASSWRTGGSTYGYTF. Written as DNA, the CDR3 is TGCGCCAGCAGCTGGCGGACAGGGGGGAGTACCTATGGCTACACCTTC.

This clonotype was observed a handful of times. The rearrangement uses TRBV5-1 and TRBJ1-6; 10 bases agree with TRBD1. Germline CDR1 SGHRS, CDR2 YFSETQ. Trimming removed 3 bases from V and 10 bases from J; junction bases left unmatched: 4. The CDR3 extends over 14 amino acids. The CDR3 DNA follows: TGCGCCAGCAGCTCGGGACAGGGGACATCACCCCTCCACTTT. Translated: CASSSGQGTSPLHF.

The sample holds a few counts of this clonotype. This sequence joins TRBV28 and TRBJ1-2, with D uncertain. The germline CDR1 and CDR2 sequences are MDHEN and SYDVKM. The CDR3 is made up of 15 amino acids. Trimming stripped 4 bases from V and 1 base from J, with 13 bases between. CDR3: CASSSPTTVNYGYTF. The CDR3 DNA reads TGTGCCAGCAGTTCACCCACTACAGTTAACTATGGCTACACCTTC.

This clonotype appeared a few times. The genes are TRBV7-2 and TRBJ2-7; tentatively, D is TRBD2 (5 bases). Trimming left V 1 base short and J 3 bases short, with 10 bases between. The CDR3 loop spans 14 amino acids. The germline CDR1 and CDR2 sequences are SGHTA and FQGNSA. CDR3 residues: CASSLGGRGYEQYF. CDR3 sequence (DNA): TGTGCCAGCAGCTTAGGAGGGCGAGGCTACGAGCAGTACTTC.